Shown below are 2 T cell receptor beta chains from a single sample sequenced in a study of shared clonotypes between healthy human individuals. Clones were sequenced by immunoSEQ multiplex PCR, and TCRdb holds only the in-frame ones, with some missing. The profile shows some 1 million clones, about 75% of them singletons. The source material was memory CD4+ T cells sorted from blood. Indicated subset: CD45RA-negative fraction. The source of these receptors is a young man in good health.

The chain employs TRBV7-8 and TRBJ1-5; D possibly corresponds to TRBD1 (5 bases). Deletions cut 7 bases from V and 4 bases from J, with 11 bases between. Looked up from germline, CDR1 is SGHVS and CDR2 is FQNEAQ. The CDR3 has 13 residues. The CDR3: CASIQGPNQPQHF. The DNA of the CDR3 is TGTGCCAGCATCCAGGGCCCGAATCAGCCCCAGCATTTT. The full variable domain, rest sourced from reference TRBV7-8 and TRBJ1-5, is GAGVSQSPRYKVAKRGQDVALRCDPISGHVSLFWYQQALGQGPEFLTYFQNEAQLDKSGLPSDRFFAERPEGSVSTLKIQRTQQEDSAVYLCASIQGPNQPQHFGDGTRLSIL.

The chain carries TRBV18 and TRBJ1-2; 9 nucleotides match TRBD1. This CDR3 is 15 amino acids long. Germline values: CDR1 KGHSH, CDR2 LQKENI. V dropped 3 bases and J dropped 8; count of bases not matched to a gene: 10. As DNA, the CDR3 is TGTGCCAGCTCACCCGTAACAGGGGGCTCTGACGGCTACACCTTC. It yields the protein CASSPVTGGSDGYTF.